The entry below gives a single T cell receptor (beta chain) sequence along with its context. Its target is unknown. The data are from a study of T cell responses to AZD1222 COVID-19 vaccine. Study-level information: Pooling of second doses given at about 4 or about 12 weeks was done. Notes on the study in general: Only a handful of AZD1222 recipients, more than 5 in all, had baseline seropositivity. Dominant CD4 TCR responses targeted spike regions 160-218 and 743-854. The donor group comprised mostly white British people and more females; the analysis possibly underestimated clonal diversity.

The CDR3 has 12 amino acids. Germline assignment: CDR1 SNHLY and CDR2 FYNNEI. Trimming stripped 8 bases from V and 6 bases from J, with 12 bases between. Sequencing used immunoSEQ multiplex PCR; TCRdb keeps in-frame clones, though not all of them. The sample yields about 180,000 clones, just over 85% seen once. The chain links TRBV2 to TRBJ2-3; D may be TRBD2 (5 bases). This receptor was identified in an adult in good health. The sequencing used peripheral blood, collected on day 0 of AZD1222 vaccination. CDR3 DNA sequence: TGTGCCAGCGGCACCCCGGGGGATACGCAGTATTTT. Translation: CASGTPGDTQYF.